A selection of T cell receptor beta chains follows, all from one sample in a study of technical replicates of blood from a handful of donors. Using immunoSEQ multiplex PCR, the repertoire was profiled, and TCRdb retains in-frame clones only, with some absent. This table has some 96,000 clones, more than 90% appearing once. Material for sequencing was T cells isolated from PBMCs. These receptors all stem from a human donor in good health. The CDR3 runs from the conserved cysteine through the conserved F or W. The D gene is left open where the match is weak. Some rows mark clone size as missing; the rest say once, few, many or name a class of expanded clone.

v_call	j_call	d_call	clone_size	cdr3_aa	cdr3_nt
TRBV5-1	TRBJ2-7	TRBD2	-	CASSLVGTSRAINYEQYF	TGCGCCAGCAGCTTGGTAGGGACTAGCCGCGCTATTAACTACGAGCAGTACTTC
TRBV2	TRBJ2-5	TRBD1	-	CASRTGLETQYF	TGTGCCAGCAGGACAGGGCTGGAGACCCAGTACTTC
TRBV28	TRBJ2-1	TRBD2	-	CASSRLAGARYNEQFF	TGTGCCAGCAGTAGACTAGCGGGAGCCCGCTACAATGAGCAGTTCTTC
TRBV10-3	TRBJ2-2	TRBD2	-	CAISESWTSGGANTGELFF	TGTGCCATCAGTGAGTCATGGACTAGCGGGGGCGCGAACACCGGGGAGCTGTTTTTT
TRBV2	TRBJ2-3	-	-	CASVQSVEGSTDTQYF	TGTGCCAGCGTCCAGTCGGTAGAGGGAAGCACAGATACGCAGTATTTT
TRBV7-3	TRBJ2-5	TRBD2	-	CASSLDSAGGGETQYF	TGTGCCAGCAGCTTAGACTCAGCGGGGGGTGGAGAGACCCAGTACTTC
TRBV5-5	TRBJ2-7	-	-	CASSLGGGAAEQYF	TGTGCCAGCAGCTTGGGAGGGGGGGCCGCCGAGCAGTACTTC
TRBV7-9	TRBJ2-1	TRBD2	-	CASKLTSGPFRGEQFF	TGTGCCAGCAAACTGACTAGCGGTCCTTTTCGGGGCGAGCAGTTCTTC
TRBV28	TRBJ1-2	-	-	CASSSRQEDYGYTF	TGTGCCAGCAGTTCGCGGCAGGAGGACTATGGCTACACCTTC
TRBV5-1	TRBJ2-7	TRBD1	-	CASSLRGTEARDEQYF	TGCGCCAGCAGCTTGAGGGGGACAGAGGCCAGGGACGAGCAGTACTTC
TRBV6-9	TRBJ1-5	-	once	CASSYIGGKEDQPQHF	TGTGCCAGCAGTTATATCGGGGGGAAGGAAGATCAGCCCCAGCATTTT
TRBV19	TRBJ1-5	TRBD1	-	CASSIDQGTGTNQPQHF	TGTGCCAGTAGTATAGATCAAGGGACAGGGACTAATCAGCCCCAGCATTTT
TRBV4-1	TRBJ2-1	-	-	CASSHPEGNEQFF	TGCGCCAGCAGCCACCCGGAGGGGAATGAGCAGTTCTTC
TRBV28	TRBJ1-5	-	once	CAIRSEGLGNQPQHF	TGTGCCATTAGGTCTGAGGGATTAGGCAATCAGCCCCAGCATTTT
TRBV5-4	TRBJ1-3	-	-	CASSLMRSGNTIYF	TGTGCCAGCAGCTTGATGCGCTCTGGAAACACCATATATTTT
TRBV5-5	TRBJ2-1	-	-	CASSSEGLLYNEQFF	TGTGCCAGCAGCTCGGAGGGACTCCTCTACAATGAGCAGTTCTTC
TRBV19	TRBJ2-5	TRBD1	-	CASSTLTGQGGETQYF	TGTGCCAGTAGTACCCTCACAGGACAGGGAGGAGAGACCCAGTACTTC
TRBV2	TRBJ2-1	TRBD2	-	CASSDRLAGVDEQFF	TGTGCCAGCAGTGATCGACTAGCGGGGGTTGATGAGCAGTTCTTC
TRBV19	TRBJ1-1	-	-	CASRNSLPGDTEAFF	TGTGCCAGTAGAAATAGCCTCCCCGGGGACACTGAAGCTTTCTTT
TRBV4-1	TRBJ1-1	TRBD1	-	CASSNTGTGHTEAFF	TGCGCCAGCAGCAATACCGGGACAGGGCACACTGAAGCTTTCTTT
TRBV2	TRBJ1-1	-	-	CASSVLKPEAFF	TGTGCCAGCAGTGTTTTAAAGCCTGAAGCTTTCTTT
TRBV19	TRBJ2-3	TRBD1	-	CASSVTGGSTDTQYF	TGTGCCAGTAGTGTGACAGGGGGGAGCACAGATACGCAGTATTTT
TRBV5-1	TRBJ2-2	TRBD2	-	CASSLAGYTGELFF	TGCGCCAGCAGCCTAGCGGGATACACCGGGGAGCTGTTTTTT
TRBV19	TRBJ2-1	TRBD1	-	CASSIATGGRLGQFF	TGTGCCAGTAGTATAGCAACAGGGGGGAGGTTGGGGCAGTTCTTC
TRBV7-8	TRBJ2-7	TRBD1	once	CASSQSQGASYEQYF	TGTGCCAGCAGCCAATCCCAGGGGGCTTCCTACGAGCAGTACTTC
TRBV28	TRBJ2-2	-	-	CASSPPGQPHTGELFF	TGTGCCAGCAGTCCGCCGGGACAACCACACACCGGGGAGCTGTTTTTT
TRBV4-1	TRBJ2-1	-	-	CASSQERGNEQFF	TGCGCCAGCAGCCAAGAGAGAGGGAATGAGCAGTTCTTC
TRBV4-1	TRBJ1-5	-	-	CASSFQFGRNQPQHF	TGCGCCAGCAGTTTCCAGTTTGGTCGCAATCAGCCCCAGCATTTT
TRBV11-2	TRBJ2-1	-	-	CASTFTKSYNEQFF	TGTGCCAGCACCTTTACAAAATCCTACAATGAGCAGTTCTTC
TRBV5-1	TRBJ1-1	TRBD1	-	CASSLRGPDTEAFF	TGCGCCAGCAGCTTGAGGGGGCCCGACACTGAAGCTTTCTTT
TRBV6-5	TRBJ2-7	TRBD2	-	CASSMSSGATYEQYF	TGTGCCAGCAGTATGTCTAGCGGGGCTACCTACGAGCAGTACTTC
TRBV27	TRBJ2-1	TRBD2	-	CASSPTWGAGGPNEQFF	TGTGCCAGCAGTCCGACCTGGGGAGCGGGAGGGCCAAATGAGCAGTTCTTC
TRBV18	TRBJ1-5	TRBD1	-	CASSTGTGVNQPQHF	TGTGCCAGCTCAACCGGGACAGGAGTCAATCAGCCCCAGCATTTT
TRBV6-5	TRBJ2-5	TRBD2	-	CASSYAGGPEETQYF	TGTGCCAGCAGTTATGCGGGGGGGCCTGAAGAGACCCAGTACTTC
TRBV4-1	TRBJ1-4	-	-	CASSRSTAMALDNEKLFF	TGCGCCAGCAGCCGATCCACGGCCATGGCCCTAGATAATGAAAAACTGTTTTTT
TRBV7-9	TRBJ2-2	-	once	CASSLVGVRGGELFF	TGTGCCAGCAGCTTAGTAGGGGTGCGGGGCGGGGAGCTGTTTTTT
TRBV27	TRBJ1-1	-	-	CASRPPGRGLFTLARRTEAFF	TGTGCCAGCAGACCTCCTGGGAGAGGGTTGTTCACTTTGGCTCGGCGCACTGAAGCTTTCTTT
TRBV2	TRBJ1-5	TRBD1	-	CASSAPGQGSGGPQHF	TGTGCCAGCAGTGCCCCGGGACAGGGGTCTGGCGGACCCCAGCATTTT
TRBV14	TRBJ1-2	-	-	CASSQITNYGYTF	TGTGCCAGCAGCCAAATTACTAACTATGGCTACACCTTC
TRBV5-1	TRBJ1-5	-	-	CASSPTGGAFQPQHF	TGCGCCAGCAGTCCCACCGGGGGGGCCTTTCAGCCCCAGCATTTT
TRBV21-1	TRBJ2-3	-	-	CASSKESVGGDTQYF	TGTGCCAGCAGCAAGGAAAGCGTGGGTGGGGATACGCAGTATTTT
TRBV27	TRBJ2-7	-	-	CASSLTGVYEQYF	TGTGCCAGCAGTTTAACCGGGGTGTACGAGCAGTACTTC
TRBV18	TRBJ2-4	TRBD1	-	CASSPLGGTGGRKNIQYF	TGTGCCAGCTCACCACTGGGCGGGACAGGGGGAAGAAAAAACATTCAGTACTTC
TRBV6-6	TRBJ1-2	-	-	CASSLDRSYGYTF	TGTGCCAGCAGTCTCGACAGGAGCTATGGCTACACCTTC
TRBV30	TRBJ2-7	-	-	CAGGFYEQYF	TGTGCGGGGGGATTCTACGAGCAGTACTTC
TRBV7-3	TRBJ1-6	-	-	CASSLHGAGYNSPLHF	TGTGCCAGCAGCTTGCATGGGGCCGGCTATAATTCACCCCTCCACTTT
TRBV5-1	TRBJ2-1	TRBD2	-	CASYGLAGPSNEHNEQFF	TGCGCCAGTTATGGACTAGCGGGACCGTCCAACGAGCACAATGAGCAGTTCTTC